Below are 29 T cell receptor beta chains sequenced from a single sample in a study of control samples from healthy donors and cancer patients. Data came from immunoSEQ multiplex PCR; TCRdb stores just in-frame clones and leaves some out. The data show about 52,000 clones, 90% to 95% seen once. Sequencing was done on a sample of blood. All receptors derive from a man aged 25 to 40 in good health.

This clone was counted a single time. V is TRBV6-1 and J is TRBJ1-1; D unclear. V was trimmed by 1 base and J by 11 bases, leaving 8 bases between them. This CDR3 region has 11 residues. The germline V gene encodes CDR1 MNHNS and CDR2 SASEGT. The CDR3 here is CASSEEIQAFF. DNA of the CDR3: TGTGCCAGCAGTGAAGAGATCCAGGCTTTCTTT.

The chain links TRBV6-6 to TRBJ1-2; possibly TRBD1 for D (5 bases). Between the trimmed V and J ends, which lost 6 bases and 6 bases, there was a span of 17 bases. Germline CDR1 is MNHNY and CDR2 is SVGAGI (reference sequence). This CDR3 is 14 amino acids long. CDR3 sequence reads: CASSTPGRVNGYTF. The DNA of the CDR3 is TGTGCCAGCAGCACTCCGGGACGGGTTAATGGCTACACCTTC.

V is TRBV14 and J is TRBJ2-7; 8 bases fit TRBD1. The germline V gene has CDR1 SGHDN and CDR2 FVKESK. V shed 4 bases and J 3 bases; nucleotides not matched to a gene: 2. The CDR3 length is 13 residues. The CDR3 DNA is TGTGCCAGCAGCCTAGGACAGGGCTACGAGCAGTACTTC. Residues: CASSLGQGYEQYF.

The chain carries TRBV19 and TRBJ2-5; no clear D gene. Trimming removed 5 bases at V and 4 bases at J, with 5 bases between. Germline CDR1 and CDR2: LNHDA and SQIVND (reference sequence). The CDR3 is 11 residues long. CDR3 region: CASSSRETQYF. The CDR3 nucleotides are TGTGCCAGTAGTTCGAGAGAGACCCAGTACTTC.

The chain has TRBV28 and TRBJ1-1; D not certain. The length of the CDR3 is 14 residues. CDR1 MDHEN and CDR2 SYDVKM come from the germline V gene. V lost 7 bases, J lost 0 bases, and 12 bases lay in between. The chain's CDR3 is CASTEIGMNTEAFF. CDR3 coding DNA: TGTGCCAGCACGGAGATTGGGATGAACACTGAAGCTTTCTTT.

The chain couples TRBV5-1 to TRBJ2-7; no reliable D call. CDR1 and CDR2 from the germline V gene are SGHRS and YFSETQ. CDR3 length: 12 residues. The V end lost 3 bases, the J end lost 5 bases, and 9 bases lay between the germline ends. DNA of the CDR3: TGCGCCAGCAGCTCCCAGCCCCACGAGCAGTACTTC. Its translation is CASSSQPHEQYF.

The chain couples TRBV15 to TRBJ2-7; 8 bases are shared with TRBD2. Germline CDR1 reads LNHNV; CDR2 reads YYDKDF (reference sequence). Unmatched junction bases numbered 12, after V lost 8 bases and J lost 6 bases. The CDR3 has 14 amino acids. The CDR3 DNA is TGTGCCACCCGGGGGGGGTCAAGTCAGGTCGAGCAGTACTTC. Its protein product is CATRGGSSQVEQYF.

The genes are TRBV2 and TRBJ1-1, with D unclear. The V end was cut by 7 bases, the J end by 7 bases, with 7 bases between. Per germline, CDR1 SNHLY and CDR2 FYNNEI. CDR3 length: 10 amino acids. This chain's CDR3 is CASTRIEAFF. The CDR3 bases are TGTGCCAGCACACGAATTGAAGCTTTCTTT.

This sequence joins TRBV6-5 and TRBJ1-1, with D tentatively TRBD1 (5 bases). The V end was cut by 6 bases, the J end by 3 bases, with 14 bases between. From germline, CDR1 is MNHEY and CDR2 SVGAGI. CDR3 length: 14 residues. The CDR3 loop reads CASSPYRGYTEAFF. As DNA, the CDR3 is TGTGCCAGCAGCCCCTACCGGGGGTACACTGAAGCTTTCTTT.

This chain links TRBV5-4 with TRBJ2-7, with 7 bases identical to TRBD2. The CDR3 consists of 15 residues. V lost 2 bases and J lost 6; bases outside the gene matches: 11. CDR1 and CDR2 (germline): SGHNT, YYREEE (reference sequence). The CDR3 region has the DNA TGTGCCAGCAGCTTCACGCGGGAGCCTAACCGCGAGCAGTACTTC. Translated: CASSFTREPNREQYF.

The chain recombines TRBV7-2 with TRBJ2-7; D might be TRBD2 (5 bases). The V and J ends lost 2 bases and 4 bases respectively, with 6 bases between them. The CDR3 has 12 amino acids. From germline, CDR1 is SGHTA and CDR2 FQGNSA. The CDR3 loop reads CASSLRGYEQYF. The DNA for the CDR3 is TGTGCCAGCAGCTTAAGAGGGTACGAGCAGTACTTC.

V is TRBV19 and J is TRBJ1-5; tentatively, D is TRBD1 (5 bases). The ends were cut back, 7 bases at V and 2 bases at J, with 15 bases in the middle. CDR3 length: 15 amino acids. CDR1 and CDR2 (germline): LNHDA, SQIVND (reference sequence). The CDR3 DNA sequence: TGTGCCAGTACCCCGGTAGGGGTTGGCAATCAGCCCCAGCATTTT. Residues: CASTPVGVGNQPQHF.

J is TRBJ1-2 and V is TRBV30; no reliable D call. The CDR3 loop spans 12 amino acids. Germline loops: CDR1 GTSNPN, CDR2 SVGIG (reference sequence). The germline V and J ends were trimmed by 0 bases and 4 bases, with 6 bases remaining between them. As DNA, the CDR3 is TGTGCCTGGAGTGTAAAACTCTATGGCTACACCTTC. As protein: CAWSVKLYGYTF.

The J gene is TRBJ2-7, the V gene TRBV5-1; D is possibly TRBD1 or TRBD2 (7 bases each). Germline V gene data show CDR1 as SGHRS and CDR2 as YFSETQ. The CDR3 runs to 14 residues. V gave up 1 base and J gave up 5 bases, with 13 bases separating them. In DNA, the CDR3 is TGCGCCAGCAGCTTGTTCCCAGGGGGGGACGAGCAGTACTTC. This encodes CASSLFPGGDEQYF.

The genes are TRBV11-2 and TRBJ1-2, with D perhaps matching TRBD1 (6 bases). Germline V gives CDR1 SGHAT, CDR2 FQNNGV. V lost 5 bases to trimming and J lost 4 bases, with 20 bases between them. This CDR3 spans 16 amino acids. The CDR3 sequence is CASSPTGYQASYGYTF. CDR3 nucleotides: TGTGCCAGCAGCCCGACAGGCTACCAAGCCTCCTATGGCTACACCTTC.

This clone occurred a few times. The chain has TRBV3-1 (or the pseudogene TRBV3-2) and TRBJ1-6; D unclear. V lost 4 bases and J lost 5, with 6 bases in between. Looked up from germline, CDR1 is LGHDT and CDR2 is YNNKEL (reference sequence). The CDR3 loop spans 13 amino acids. This chain's CDR3 is CASSRTDNSPLHF. For the CDR3, the DNA is TGTGCCAGCAGCCGGACGGATAATTCACCCCTCCACTTT.

This sequence joins TRBV6-4 and TRBJ1-2; TRBD1 aligns across 9 bases. Trimming cost V 4 bases and J 8 bases; bases outside gene matches: 8. CDR3 size: 14 residues. Germline V gives CDR1 MRHNA, CDR2 SNTAGT. The CDR3 DNA reads TGTGCCAGCAGTGCTACAGGGGGCGCGTCGGGCTACACCTTC. Its translation is CASSATGGASGYTF.

The gene calls are TRBV6-5 and TRBJ2-1; 8 positions match TRBD2. Germline V lookup: CDR1 MNHEY, CDR2 SVGAGI. V gave up 6 bases and J gave up 3 bases; unmatched junction bases: 4. The length of the CDR3 is 14 residues. CDR3: CASRTSAVYNEQFF. As DNA, the CDR3 is TGTGCCAGCAGGACTAGCGCCGTCTACAATGAGCAGTTCTTC.

The CDR3: CASSSHREARAKNIQYF. The CDR3 coding sequence is TGTGCCAGCAGTTCTCACAGGGAGGCGAGAGCCAAAAACATTCAGTACTTC. This chain joins TRBV6-2 or TRBV6-3 and TRBJ2-4; D tentatively fits TRBD1 or TRBD2 (6 bases each). CDR1 is MNHEY, CDR2 SVGEGT, per germline. CDR3 size: 17 residues. Trimming took off 4 bases at V and 0 bases at J, with 16 bases between the two ends.

V and J are TRBV30 and TRBJ1-5; D unresolved. This CDR3 region has 14 residues. Between the trimmed V and J ends, which lost 2 bases and 0 bases, there was a span of 8 bases. Germline V gene data show CDR1 as GTSNPN and CDR2 as SVGIG (reference sequence). The CDR3 DNA sequence: TGTGCCTGGAGTTCGGATTCTAGCAATCAGCCCCAGCATTTT. This codes for CAWSSDSSNQPQHF.

This rearrangement joins TRBV30 to TRBJ2-2, with a tentative D call TRBD2 (5 bases). Germline values: CDR1 GTSNPN, CDR2 SVGIG (reference sequence). There are 15 residues in the CDR3. V was clipped by 0 bases and J by 3 bases, with 11 bases between them. CDR3 nucleotide sequence: TGTGCCTGGAGTGTACTAGGAATCGACACCGGGGAGCTGTTTTTT. It encodes CAWSVLGIDTGELFF.

This sequence joins TRBV3-1 (or the pseudogene TRBV3-2) and TRBJ2-2, with a tentative D call TRBD1 (5 bases). The length of the CDR3 is 16 residues. Germline assignment: CDR1 LGHDT and CDR2 YNNKEL (reference sequence). Trimming cost V 0 bases and J 4 bases, with 12 bases left between them. CDR3 DNA sequence: TGTGCCAGCAGCCAAGATGGTAAGGGGCGCACCGGGGAGCTGTTTTTT. This gives the protein CASSQDGKGRTGELFF.

In regard to this clone: One junction end does not reproduce the germline sequence, and a read error may be involved. CDR3 sequence (DNA): TGCGCCCGCAGCTTGGCCGGGGGGGAGATCTACGAGCAGTACTTC. Encoded protein: CARSLAGGEIYEQYF. V is TRBV5-1 and J is TRBJ2-7; 8 positions match TRBD2. This CDR3 is 15 amino acids long. Germline loops: CDR1 SGHRS, CDR2 YFSETQ.

The chain links TRBV27 to TRBJ2-7; D ambiguous. This CDR3 has 12 amino acids. Germline-derived CDR1 and CDR2 are MNHEY and SMNVEV (reference sequence). Trimming removed 6 bases from V and 0 bases from J, with 6 bases in between. The DNA for the CDR3 is TGTGCCAGCAGCACTAACTCCTACGAGCAGTACTTC. Protein product: CASSTNSYEQYF.

This clone was detected only a few times. The chain carries TRBV19 and TRBJ1-5, with D unclear. This CDR3 spans 14 amino acids. Germline CDR1 LNHDA, CDR2 SQIVND (reference sequence). V shed 3 bases and J shed 7 bases, with 13 bases lying between them. CDR3 loop: CASSISRSDQPQHF. The CDR3 bases are TGTGCCAGTAGTATCAGCAGGTCGGACCAGCCCCAGCATTTT. Using reference TRBV19 and TRBJ1-5 for the parts outside the CDR3, the full variable domain is DGGITQSPKYLFRKEGQNVTLSCEQNLNHDAMYWYRQDPGQGLRLIYYSQIVNDFQKGDIAEGYSVSREKKESFPLTVTSAQKNPTAFYLCASSISRSDQPQHFGDGTRLSIL.

The rearrangement uses TRBV7-3 and TRBJ2-1; TRBD2 aligns across 9 bases. The V gene's germline CDR1 is SGHTA and CDR2 FQGTGA. The CDR3 covers 16 residues. With V trimmed by 5 bases and J by 10 bases, 15 bases remained unmatched. DNA of the CDR3: TGTGCCAGCAGCCCGGAGGGGCTAGCGGGGTTCGGGGAGCAGTTCTTC. Its protein product is CASSPEGLAGFGEQFF.

J is TRBJ2-4 and V is TRBV7-2, with D perhaps matching TRBD1 (5 bases). The V gene's germline CDR1 is SGHTA and CDR2 FQGNSA. Trimming stripped 5 bases from V and 8 bases from J, with 10 bases between. The CDR3 extends over 12 amino acids. CDR3 in amino acids: CASSTDRYIQYF. The CDR3 region has the DNA TGTGCCAGCAGCACCGACAGATACATTCAGTACTTC.

The rearrangement links TRBV3-1 (or the pseudogene TRBV3-2) to TRBJ2-2; D is unresolved. V was pared by 5 bases and J by 4 bases, with 11 bases between. The CDR3 consists of 14 residues. Germline loops: CDR1 LGHDT, CDR2 YNNKEL (reference sequence). CDR3 sequence (DNA): TGTGCCAGCAGCGACCGGTTGAGCACCGGGGAGCTGTTTTTT. It yields the protein CASSDRLSTGELFF.

A few counts support this clone. The chain is built from TRBV11-2 and TRBJ2-1; D is ambiguous. CDR3 length: 11 amino acids. Germline CDR1 reads SGHAT; CDR2 reads FQNNGV. V was clipped by 3 bases and J by 10 bases, with 7 bases between them. In nucleotides, the CDR3 is TGTGCCAGCAGCTTCCGGAGAGAGCAGTTCTTC. It codes for CASSFRREQFF. The entire variable domain, with the rest obtained from reference TRBV11-2 and TRBJ2-1, is as follows: EAGVAQSPRYKIIEKRQSVAFWCNPISGHATLYWYQQILGQGPKLLIQFQNNGVVDDSQLPKDRFSAERLKGVDSTLKIQPAKLEDSAVYLCASSFRREQFFGPGTRLTVL.